This is a list of T cell receptor beta chains from one sample in a study of blood T cell repertoires in COVID-19. The protocol was immunoSEQ multiplex PCR, while the TCRdb copy is restricted to in-frame clones and leaves out a portion. The profile covers 150,000 to 200,000 clones, with approximately 79% appearing a single time and about 14% taken by the ten largest. The sequenced material came from peripheral blood. These receptor sequences come from a man aged 50 or older who had recovered from COVID-19. CDR3s include the opening cysteine and the closing phenylalanine or tryptophan. The D gene is left open where the match is weak. The size of a clone is reported for some rows only, either as once, few or many, or as a class for expanded clones.

v_gene	j_gene	abundance	d_gene	CDR3aa	CDR3nt
TRBV7-9	TRBJ2-3	.	.	CASSWYGQSTDTQYF	TGTGCCAGCAGCTGGTACGGACAGAGCACAGATACGCAGTATTTT
TRBV21-1	TRBJ2-7	.	.	CASSNPRPNANEQYF	TGTGCCAGCAGCAACCCCAGGCCCAATGCCAACGAGCAGTACTTC
TRBV5-4	TRBJ2-7	.	TRBD2	CASNQSGTSSYEQYF	TGTGCCAGCAACCAATCCGGGACTAGCTCCTACGAGCAGTACTTC
TRBV7-8	TRBJ2-1	.	TRBD2	CASSLDPAGRGEQFF	TGTGCCAGCAGCTTAGATCCAGCGGGACGGGGCGAGCAGTTCTTC
TRBV11-3	TRBJ2-1	.	TRBD2	CASSPRTSGVGYSEQFF	TGTGCCAGCAGCCCGAGGACTAGCGGGGTAGGTTATTCGGAGCAGTTCTTC
TRBV6-5	TRBJ1-2	.	TRBD1	CASSQTRDRVGGYTF	TGTGCCAGCAGTCAAACCCGGGACAGGGTTGGAGGCTACACCTTC
TRBV7-2	TRBJ2-7	once	TRBD2	CASSLTGLAHYEQYF	TGTGCCAGCAGCTTAACGGGACTAGCGCACTACGAGCAGTACTTC
TRBV11-3	TRBJ2-1	.	TRBD2	CASSLSASGHNEQFF	TGTGCCAGCAGCTTGTCGGCTAGCGGGCACAATGAGCAGTTCTTC
TRBV28	TRBJ1-2	.	TRBD1	CASSLDRDEGYTF	TGTGCCAGCAGTTTAGACAGGGACGAGGGCTACACCTTC
TRBV5-5	TRBJ1-2	.	.	CASSPLFVASYGYTF	TGTGCCAGCAGCCCCCTTTTCGTGGCCAGCTATGGCTACACCTTC
TRBV5-1	TRBJ2-2	.	.	CASRLGEANTGELFF	TGCGCCAGCAGGTTAGGTGAGGCGAACACCGGGGAGCTGTTTTTT
TRBV27	TRBJ1-6	.	TRBD1	CASSTLTGTRGSPLHF	TGTGCCAGCAGTACGTTGACAGGGACCCGTGGTTCACCCCTCCACTTT
TRBV19	TRBJ2-7	.	TRBD1	CASSIAWGQGNPLTLVYEQYF	TGTGCCAGTAGTATAGCATGGGGACAGGGTAACCCTCTCACCCTTGTTTACGAGCAGTACTTC
TRBV9	TRBJ2-1	.	TRBD2	CASSPTSGTYNEQFF	TGTGCCAGCAGCCCGACTAGCGGGACCTACAATGAGCAGTTCTTC
TRBV5-6	TRBJ2-1	few	.	CASSLVESSSFNEQFF	TGTGCCAGCAGCTTGGTGGAGTCATCCAGTTTCAATGAGCAGTTCTTC
TRBV9	TRBJ1-1	.	.	CASSMTTGSRDTEAFF	TGTGCCAGCAGCATGACCACAGGCTCACGGGACACTGAAGCTTTCTTT
TRBV18	TRBJ2-2	.	.	CASSLPGNTGELFF	TGTGCCAGCTCACTTCCCGGGAACACCGGGGAGCTGTTTTTT
TRBV6-6	TRBJ1-6	.	TRBD1	CASRTGSYNSPLHF	TGTGCCAGCAGGACAGGGAGTTATAATTCACCCCTCCACTTT
TRBV7-2	TRBJ2-7	.	TRBD2	CASSKVAGSYEQYF	TGTGCCAGCAGTAAGGTAGCGGGGTCCTACGAGCAGTACTTC
TRBV21-1	TRBJ2-5	.	.	CASSKAERTQETQYF	TGTGCCAGCAGCAAAGCCGAGCGGACCCAAGAGACCCAGTACTTC
TRBV29-1	TRBJ2-6	.	.	CSVELQSSGANVLTF	TGCAGCGTTGAGCTACAGAGCTCTGGGGCCAACGTCCTGACTTTC
TRBV7-3	TRBJ1-3	.	.	CASSANRGNTIYF	TGTGCCAGCAGCGCCAACAGGGGAAACACCATATATTTT
TRBV4-2	TRBJ2-2	.	TRBD2	CASSQDFMSGRSLGNTGELFF	TGTGCCAGCAGCCAAGACTTTATGAGCGGGAGATCGCTTGGGAACACCGGGGAGCTGTTTTTT
TRBV9	TRBJ1-1	.	.	CASSVVGAPVREAFF	TGTGCCAGCAGCGTAGTGGGGGCTCCGGTCCGGGAAGCTTTCTTT
TRBV6-5	TRBJ1-6	.	TRBD1	CASSFGTGHSPLHF	TGTGCCAGCAGCTTTGGGACAGGCCATTCACCCCTCCACTTT
TRBV4-1	TRBJ2-3	.	.	CASSQDLGRGTRTDTQYF	TGCGCCAGCAGCCAAGATTTGGGTCGGGGGACCCGCACAGATACGCAGTATTTT
TRBV6-5	TRBJ2-1	.	.	CASSHRRDLYNEQFF	TGTGCCAGCAGTCATCGTCGGGACTTATACAATGAGCAGTTCTTC
TRBV3-1/TRBV3-2	TRBJ2-1	.	.	CASSLVVTALNEQFF	TGTGCCAGCAGCCTAGTCGTGACAGCCCTCAATGAGCAGTTCTTC
TRBV28	TRBJ1-2	.	.	CASSSHTGNYGYTF	TGTGCCAGCAGTTCACATACAGGAAACTATGGCTACACCTTC
TRBV19	TRBJ1-5	.	.	CASSQGRKNQPQHF	TGTGCCAGTAGTCAGGGCCGAAAGAATCAGCCCCAGCATTTT
TRBV10-3	TRBJ2-3	.	TRBD1	CAIRPGQVNVDTQYF	TGTGCCATCAGACCGGGACAGGTCAATGTAGATACGCAGTATTTT
TRBV30	TRBJ1-1	.	.	CAWSGPLWQGNTEAFF	TGTGCCTGGAGTGGTCCCCTCTGGCAGGGGAACACTGAAGCTTTCTTT
TRBV7-9	TRBJ2-7	.	TRBD2	CASSVNSGTVNEQYF	TGTGCCAGCAGCGTCAATAGCGGGACGGTCAACGAGCAGTACTTC
TRBV6-2/TRBV6-3	TRBJ2-1	.	.	CASSLGLRKINEQFF	TGTGCCAGCAGCCTGGGACTCCGTAAAATTAATGAGCAGTTCTTC
TRBV5-1	TRBJ1-1	.	.	CASSLIGGENTEAFF	TGCGCCAGCAGCTTAATCGGGGGTGAGAACACTGAAGCTTTCTTT
TRBV6-6	TRBJ2-3	.	TRBD2	CASSPIWAGGRESSTDTQYF	TGTGCCAGCAGTCCCATATGGGCGGGGGGGAGAGAATCTAGCACAGATACGCAGTATTTT
TRBV6-5	TRBJ2-1	.	TRBD2	CATRLAGVSNEQFF	TGTGCCACCCGGCTAGCGGGAGTTAGCAATGAGCAGTTCTTC
TRBV19	TRBJ2-7	.	.	CASSSFQNTYEQYF	TGTGCCAGTAGTAGCTTCCAGAATACCTACGAGCAGTACTTC
TRBV7-3	TRBJ2-1	.	TRBD2	CASRDTSGASYNEQFF	TGTGCCAGCAGAGATACTAGCGGCGCCTCCTACAATGAGCAGTTCTTC
TRBV18	TRBJ1-2	.	.	CASSPSGDHYGYTF	TGTGCCAGCTCACCGTCGGGGGATCACTATGGCTACACCTTC
TRBV19	TRBJ2-7	.	.	CASSRDSAAYEQYF	TGTGCCAGTAGTAGAGACTCCGCGGCCTACGAGCAGTACTTC
TRBV5-4	TRBJ2-7	.	TRBD2	CASSLQLAGIDEQYF	TGTGCCAGCAGCCTTCAACTAGCGGGTATCGACGAGCAGTACTTC
TRBV2	TRBJ1-4	.	.	CASSARSEKLFF	TGTGCCAGCAGTGCCCGTAGTGAAAAACTGTTTTTT
TRBV9	TRBJ2-7	.	TRBD1	CASSVSGTVTEQYF	TGTGCCAGCAGCGTTTCCGGGACAGTGACCGAGCAGTACTTC
TRBV19	TRBJ2-7	.	TRBD2	CASSMEREGLYEQYF	TGTGCCAGTAGTATGGAGCGGGAGGGCCTCTACGAGCAGTACTTC
TRBV6-1	TRBJ2-2	.	.	CASSDRQNTGELFF	TGTGCTAGCAGTGATCGACAGAACACCGGGGAGCTGTTTTTT
TRBV2	TRBJ2-2	.	TRBD2	CASSLTSGPGGTGELFF	TGTGCCAGCAGCCTGACTAGCGGCCCTGGGGGCACCGGGGAGCTGTTTTTT
TRBV6-6	TRBJ1-1	few	.	CASSITRVDTEAFF	TGTGCCAGCAGTATTACCCGGGTGGACACTGAAGCTTTCTTT
TRBV7-9	TRBJ1-3	few	.	CASSPKDTSSGNTIYF	TGTGCCAGCAGCCCGAAAGACACCTCTTCTGGAAACACCATATATTTT
TRBV6-4	TRBJ1-5	few	.	CASSEIEGSPQHF	TGTGCCAGCAGTGAAATTGAGGGCAGCCCCCAGCATTTT
TRBV28	TRBJ1-2	.	.	CASSLWQGNYGYTF	TGTGCCAGCAGCCTATGGCAGGGGAACTATGGCTACACCTTC
TRBV28	TRBJ1-5	.	.	CASSFRGAYQPQHF	TGTGCCAGCAGTTTCCGGGGGGCCTATCAGCCCCAGCATTTT
TRBV3-1/TRBV3-2	TRBJ1-3	.	TRBD1	CASSQEDRQIRNTIYF	TGTGCCAGCAGCCAAGAGGACAGGCAAATACGAAACACCATATATTTT
TRBV5-1	TRBJ2-1	.	.	CASSLAKGGVVLDEQFF	TGCGCCAGCAGCTTGGCCAAAGGAGGGGTTGTGTTAGATGAGCAGTTCTTC
TRBV7-9	TRBJ2-1	.	TRBD2	CASSSEREGYNEQFF	TGTGCCAGCAGCTCCGAGCGGGAGGGCTACAATGAGCAGTTCTTC